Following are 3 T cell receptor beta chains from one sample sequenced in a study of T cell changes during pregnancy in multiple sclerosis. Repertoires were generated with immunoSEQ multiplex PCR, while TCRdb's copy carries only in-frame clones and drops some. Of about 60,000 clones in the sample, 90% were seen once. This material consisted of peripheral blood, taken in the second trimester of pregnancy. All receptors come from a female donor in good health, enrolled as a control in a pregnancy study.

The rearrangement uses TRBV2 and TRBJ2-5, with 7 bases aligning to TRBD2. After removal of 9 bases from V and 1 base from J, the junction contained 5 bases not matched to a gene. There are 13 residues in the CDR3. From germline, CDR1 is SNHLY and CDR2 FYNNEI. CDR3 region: CARGRTSQETQYF. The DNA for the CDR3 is TGTGCCAGGGGGAGGACTAGCCAAGAGACCCAGTACTTC.

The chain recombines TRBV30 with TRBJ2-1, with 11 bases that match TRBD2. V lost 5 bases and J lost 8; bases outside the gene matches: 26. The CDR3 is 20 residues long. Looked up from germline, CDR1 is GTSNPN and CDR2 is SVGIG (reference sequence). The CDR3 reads CAWVNGGLQKTSGMSDEQFF. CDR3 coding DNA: TGTGCCTGGGTCAACGGCGGTTTACAGAAGACTAGCGGGATGAGCGATGAGCAGTTCTTC.

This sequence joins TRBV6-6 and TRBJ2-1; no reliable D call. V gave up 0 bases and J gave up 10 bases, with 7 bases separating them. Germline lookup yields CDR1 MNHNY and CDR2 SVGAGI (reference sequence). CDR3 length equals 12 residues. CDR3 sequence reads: CASSYSSPEQFF. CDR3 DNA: TGTGCCAGCAGTTACTCTTCCCCAGAGCAGTTCTTC.